This T cell receptor (beta chain) was retrieved from a study of vaccination and CD4 T cells after COVID-19. Study-level information: Convalescent participants consisted of six males and four females, two being Hispanic.

The assay that was used to sequence DNA from cultured CD4+ T cells was the Oncomine TCR Beta short-read assay. From the PCR reads, TCRdb called clonotypes with MiXCR, one entry per CDR3 protein. The table shows 6,000 or so distinct CDR3 sequences, with roughly 50% occurring only once. The V gene lost 8 bases and the J gene lost 2 bases, with 6 bases spanning the gap. The CDR3 is made up of 11 amino acids. Germline CDR1 and CDR2: MNHNS and SASEGT. Treatment indicated: approximately 11-day PBMC culture with coronavirus spike peptide pools or control peptides (ViraFEST assay). CD4+ T lymphocytes from the unexposed donor were collected before the COVID-19 pandemic (2011-2018). Note on this clonotype: The antigen remains unidentified.

What was sequenced was CD4+ T cells from blood, cultured in vitro. The chain links TRBV6-1 to TRBJ1-2; D is ambiguous. This receptor was taken from a human donor in good health. The CDR3 region has the DNA TGTGCCAGCGCCGGGAACTATGGCTACACCTTC. Its protein is CASAGNYGYTF.